These 9 T cell receptor beta chains were all obtained from the same sample, sequenced in a study of graft-versus-host responses after intestinal transplantation. Clones were read by immunoSEQ multiplex PCR, and TCRdb kept only the in-frame ones, dropping some. The table lists about 4,600 clones, approximately 30% of them singletons. The sample here was alloreactive CD4+ T cells from a mixed lymphocyte reaction culture, taken before intestinal transplant. The subset: CFSE-low proliferating T cells sorted from roughly six-day pre-transplant mixed lymphocyte reaction (GvH or HvG direction). The receptors derive from a human patient who received an intestinal transplant.

The chain carries TRBV9 and TRBJ2-1; D is unclear. The CDR3 runs to 11 residues. V was clipped by 3 bases and J by 5 bases, with 3 bases between them. CDR1 and CDR2 from the germline V gene are SGDLS and YYNGEE. CDR3 loop: CASSGNNEQFF. The CDR3 DNA is TGTGCCAGCAGCGGCAACAATGAGCAGTTCTTC.

This clone was detected only a few times. This chain uses TRBV11-3 with TRBJ2-7; 11 nucleotides match TRBD2. The CDR3 runs 14 residues. With V trimmed by 7 bases and J by 6 bases, 8 bases remained unmatched. Per germline, CDR1 SGHNT and CDR2 YENEEA. The CDR3 region is CASMKGLAGGEQYF. The CDR3 nucleotides read TGTGCCAGCATGAAGGGGCTAGCGGGAGGCGAGCAGTACTTC.

This clone was seen a handful of times. V usage is TRBV6-6 and J usage is TRBJ2-7; 9 bases align to TRBD1. This CDR3 is built from 15 residues. Germline trimming cut 6 bases from V and 3 bases from J; bases unmatched to any gene: 9. Germline-derived CDR1 and CDR2 are MNHNY and SVGAGI (reference sequence). CDR3 DNA sequence: TGTGCCAGCAGGCTAGAGAGGGACAGGGTCTACGAGCAGTACTTC. It encodes CASRLERDRVYEQYF.

Regarding this clone: Distinct nucleotide sequences in the sample also encode this CDR3. V and J are TRBV18 and TRBJ2-5; D is perhaps TRBD1 (6 bases). The CDR3 sequence is 14 residues long. Germline CDR1 and CDR2: KGHSH and LQKENI. Trimming pared 1 base from V and 6 bases from J, leaving 12 bases between. CDR3 sequence: CASSPQGQGQTQYF. CDR3 sequence (DNA): TGTGCCAGCTCACCACAAGGGCAGGGGCAGACCCAGTACTTC.

This clone was recorded a few times. V gene TRBV19 combines with J gene TRBJ1-5; D unclear. This CDR3 is 16 amino acids long. The V gene's germline CDR1 is LNHDA and CDR2 SQIVND (reference sequence). Trimming pared 5 bases from V and 0 bases from J, leaving 14 bases between. DNA of the CDR3: TGTGCCAGTAGTCCTGAGTTTCCATATAGCAATCAGCCCCAGCATTTT. This gives the protein CASSPEFPYSNQPQHF. The full variable domain, completed using reference TRBV19 and TRBJ1-5, is DGGITQSPKYLFRKEGQNVTLSCEQNLNHDAMYWYRQDPGQGLRLIYYSQIVNDFQKGDIAEGYSVSREKKESFPLTVTSAQKNPTAFYLCASSPEFPYSNQPQHFGDGTRLSIL.

V and J are TRBV28 and TRBJ2-5; D is undetermined. Trimming took 3 bases from V and 2 from J, leaving 10 bases between them. The CDR3 loop spans 14 amino acids. CDR1 MDHEN and CDR2 SYDVKM come from the germline V gene. This CDR3 is CASSLGRKQETQYF. The CDR3 DNA reads TGTGCCAGCAGTTTGGGTAGGAAACAAGAGACCCAGTACTTC. Supplemented by reference TRBV28 and TRBJ2-5, the full variable domain reads DVKVTQSSRYLVKRTGEKVFLECVQDMDHENMFWYRQDPGLGLRLIYFSYDVKMKEKGDIPEGYSVSREKKERFSLILESASTNQTSMYLCASSLGRKQETQYFGPGTRLLVL.

This clone showed up just a few times. V and J are TRBV29-1 and TRBJ2-1, with D unresolved. V dropped 3 bases and J dropped 4 bases, with 4 bases sitting between them. The germline gives CDR1 SQVTM, CDR2 ANQGSEA. The CDR3 loop spans 11 amino acids. CDR3 in DNA: TGCAGCGTTGAGGGTTACAATGAGCAGTTCTTC. Its protein product is CSVEGYNEQFF.

By sample share, this clone is large (0.1 to 1%). The V call is TRBV7-9, the J call TRBJ1-3; D remains ambiguous. CDR1 and CDR2 from the germline V gene are SEHNR and FQNEAQ (reference sequence). V lost 1 base and J 0 bases, leaving 7 bases between the germline ends. This CDR3 is built from 15 residues. The CDR3 reads CASSLVQISGNTIYF. CDR3 bases: TGTGCCAGCAGCTTAGTCCAGATCTCTGGAAACACCATATATTTT. Combining the CDR3 with reference TRBV7-9 and TRBJ1-3 gives the whole variable domain DTGVSQNPRHKITKRGQNVTFRCDPISEHNRLYWYRQTLGQGPEFLTYFQNEAQLEKSRLLSDRFSAERPKGSFSTLEIQRTEQGDSAMYLCASSLVQISGNTIYFGEGSWLTVV.

The J gene is TRBJ1-1, the V gene TRBV2; D remains unclear. V lost 6 bases and J 8 bases, leaving 13 bases between the germline ends. Germline V gives CDR1 SNHLY, CDR2 FYNNEI. The CDR3 is 12 residues long. CDR3 region: CASRAGPLEAFF. The CDR3 DNA is TGTGCCAGCAGGGCCGGACCGTTAGAAGCTTTCTTT.